This TCR beta chain was obtained from a study of shared clonotypes between healthy human individuals. About the study: A couple of women and a few men aged 18 to 49 served as donors.

The healthy adult donors were HIV-negative and reported no recent acute infections or vaccinations. The germline V gene encodes CDR1 SGHNT and CDR2 YYREEE (reference sequence). With V trimmed by 5 bases and J by 4 bases, 6 bases remained unmatched. The length of the CDR3 is 16 residues. Deep-level running was used for the assay. Produced via immunoSEQ multiplex PCR; TCRdb's table is partial and in-frame only. The sample has 450,000 to 650,000 clones; around 78% are singletons. Material: PBMCs. This chain uses TRBV5-4 with TRBJ2-2, with 12 bases identical to TRBD2. The sequence came from a woman in her thirties or forties in good health. Some clones in this sample may be carry-over from other donors' samples. The CDR3 loop is CASRPTSGRATGELFF. CDR3 sequence (DNA): TGTGCCAGCAGACCGACTAGCGGGAGAGCCACCGGGGAGCTGTTTTTT.